A selection of T cell receptor beta chains follows, all from one sample in a study of Ad26.COV2.S vaccination and SARS-CoV-2 variants. This table comes from immunoSEQ multiplex PCR, and its TCRdb copy is limited to in-frame clones, with some not included. In the table there are 180,000 or so clones, 87% of which are singletons. The specimen was peripheral blood, collected after recovery from COVID-19. The source is a human donor who had recovered from COVID-19. Each CDR3 is given with its conserved first and last residue. Fields, in order: V gene, D gene, clone size, J gene, CDR3 DNA, CDR3 protein. D genes are given only for firm matches. Part of the rows lack a size; the others show once, few, many or a class for expanded clones.

v_gene: TRBV4-2; d_gene: -; abundance: once; j_gene: TRBJ2-1; CDR3nt: TGTGCCAGCAGCCAAGACCCCGGGGACAATGAGCAGTTCTTC; CDR3aa: CASSQDPGDNEQFF
v_gene: TRBV4-1; d_gene: -; abundance: -; j_gene: TRBJ1-2; CDR3nt: TGCGCCAGCAGGCAAGGTGAAGGCTATGGCTACACCTTC; CDR3aa: CASRQGEGYGYTF
v_gene: TRBV7-9; d_gene: TRBD2; abundance: -; j_gene: TRBJ2-1; CDR3nt: TGTGCCAGCAGCTTAGAGTCGGTAGCGGGCTATTACAATGAGCAGTTCTTC; CDR3aa: CASSLESVAGYYNEQFF
v_gene: TRBV19; d_gene: TRBD1; abundance: once; j_gene: TRBJ1-6; CDR3nt: TGTGCCTCTAACACAGGGGTAGAAAATTCACCCCTCCACTTT; CDR3aa: CASNTGVENSPLHF
v_gene: TRBV5-1; d_gene: -; abundance: -; j_gene: TRBJ1-1; CDR3nt: TGCGCCAGCAGCTTCACCCCTATCACTGAAGCTTTCTTT; CDR3aa: CASSFTPITEAFF
v_gene: TRBV6-5; d_gene: -; abundance: -; j_gene: TRBJ1-2; CDR3nt: TGTGCCAGCAGCGGGGACGTTAACTATGGCTACACCTTC; CDR3aa: CASSGDVNYGYTF
v_gene: TRBV2; d_gene: TRBD1; abundance: -; j_gene: TRBJ2-7; CDR3nt: TGTGCCAGCAGCCTGGACAGGGGGCAGCAAGAGCAGTACTTC; CDR3aa: CASSLDRGQQEQYF
v_gene: TRBV27; d_gene: -; abundance: -; j_gene: TRBJ1-2; CDR3nt: TGTGCCAGAGGGGAGTGGGACCTTAACTATGGCTACACCTTC; CDR3aa: CARGEWDLNYGYTF
v_gene: TRBV18; d_gene: TRBD2; abundance: -; j_gene: TRBJ2-4; CDR3nt: TGTGCCAGCTCACCACCGGCGGGAGGGAACATTCAGTACTTC; CDR3aa: CASSPPAGGNIQYF
v_gene: TRBV5-1; d_gene: -; abundance: -; j_gene: TRBJ2-3; CDR3nt: TGCGCCAGCAGCTTGGCGACTGATAGCACAGATACGCAGTATTTT; CDR3aa: CASSLATDSTDTQYF
v_gene: TRBV28; d_gene: -; abundance: -; j_gene: TRBJ1-5; CDR3nt: TGTGCCAGCAGGGTCTCGCGCAATCAGCCCCAGCATTTT; CDR3aa: CASRVSRNQPQHF
v_gene: TRBV7-2; d_gene: TRBD2; abundance: -; j_gene: TRBJ2-3; CDR3nt: TGTGCCAGCAGCGGGGGACTAGCGGATCTTTACCCCACAGATACGCAGTATTTT; CDR3aa: CASSGGLADLYPTDTQYF
v_gene: TRBV7-3; d_gene: -; abundance: -; j_gene: TRBJ2-2; CDR3nt: TGTGCCAGCAGCTCGCAGGGGAAAGTCGGGGAGCTGTTTTTT; CDR3aa: CASSSQGKVGELFF
v_gene: TRBV4-2; d_gene: TRBD2; abundance: -; j_gene: TRBJ2-5; CDR3nt: TGTGCCAGCAGCCAGGAACTAGCGGGGGGAGAGACCCAGTACTTC; CDR3aa: CASSQELAGGETQYF
v_gene: TRBV7-2; d_gene: -; abundance: -; j_gene: TRBJ2-7; CDR3nt: TGTGCCAGCAGCTCTCGCGGGCAGATGGCATACGAGCAGTACTTC; CDR3aa: CASSSRGQMAYEQYF
v_gene: TRBV28; d_gene: TRBD2; abundance: -; j_gene: TRBJ2-3; CDR3nt: TGTGCCAGCAGTCTTCTTAGCGGGGGCACAGATACGCAGTATTTT; CDR3aa: CASSLLSGGTDTQYF
v_gene: TRBV5-1; d_gene: -; abundance: -; j_gene: TRBJ2-7; CDR3nt: TGCGCCAGCAGCTTGGAGGCCGAGCAGTACTTC; CDR3aa: CASSLEAEQYF
v_gene: TRBV6-5; d_gene: -; abundance: -; j_gene: TRBJ1-2; CDR3nt: TGTGCCAGCGTACTCAGGGTAGGGAAGGATGGCTACACCTTC; CDR3aa: CASVLRVGKDGYTF
v_gene: TRBV5-1; d_gene: -; abundance: -; j_gene: TRBJ2-2; CDR3nt: TGCGCCAGCAGCTTGGGCGGGATCGGCACCGGGGAGCTGTTTTTT; CDR3aa: CASSLGGIGTGELFF
v_gene: TRBV5-1; d_gene: TRBD1; abundance: -; j_gene: TRBJ1-1; CDR3nt: TGCGCCAGCAGCTCGGGACAGACCATGAACACTGAAGCTTTCTTT; CDR3aa: CASSSGQTMNTEAFF
v_gene: TRBV18; d_gene: -; abundance: -; j_gene: TRBJ2-5; CDR3nt: TGTGCCAGCTCACCTAGGGGAGGAGAGACCCAGTACTTC; CDR3aa: CASSPRGGETQYF
v_gene: TRBV14; d_gene: -; abundance: -; j_gene: TRBJ2-1; CDR3nt: TGTGCCAGCAGCCAAGATTCTGACTTCAATGAGCAGTTCTTC; CDR3aa: CASSQDSDFNEQFF
v_gene: TRBV2; d_gene: -; abundance: -; j_gene: TRBJ2-2; CDR3nt: TGTGCCAGCAGTGGAGTCTTAGCTGGCGGGGAGCTGTTTTTT; CDR3aa: CASSGVLAGGELFF
v_gene: TRBV5-1; d_gene: -; abundance: -; j_gene: TRBJ2-1; CDR3nt: TGCGCCAGCAGGGCGGAGAGCTCCTACAATGAGCAGTTCTTC; CDR3aa: CASRAESSYNEQFF
v_gene: TRBV27; d_gene: TRBD2; abundance: -; j_gene: TRBJ2-7; CDR3nt: TGTGCCAGCAGTCAAACTAGCGGGAACTCCTACGAGCAGTACTTC; CDR3aa: CASSQTSGNSYEQYF
v_gene: TRBV5-1; d_gene: TRBD2; abundance: -; j_gene: TRBJ2-3; CDR3nt: TGCGCCAGCGGCCGTCCCCCTAGCGGTCTAGGGGCAGATACGCAGTATTTT; CDR3aa: CASGRPPSGLGADTQYF
v_gene: TRBV11-3; d_gene: -; abundance: -; j_gene: TRBJ2-1; CDR3nt: TGTGCCAGCAGCTCTCATCTAGGGCCCTTCCGGAGACACAATGAGCAGTTCTTC; CDR3aa: CASSSHLGPFRRHNEQFF
v_gene: TRBV5-4; d_gene: TRBD2; abundance: -; j_gene: TRBJ2-1; CDR3nt: TGTGCCAGCAGCCCCACCGGGACTACGGGGGATGAGCAGTTCTTC; CDR3aa: CASSPTGTTGDEQFF
v_gene: TRBV5-1; d_gene: -; abundance: -; j_gene: TRBJ2-1; CDR3nt: TGCGCCAGCAGCTTGGATGGGGCGGGGTACAATGAGCAGTTCTTC; CDR3aa: CASSLDGAGYNEQFF
v_gene: TRBV6-5; d_gene: -; abundance: few; j_gene: TRBJ2-1; CDR3nt: TGTGCCAGCCGAGGACTACCCTACAATGAGCAGTTCTTC; CDR3aa: CASRGLPYNEQFF
v_gene: TRBV2; d_gene: TRBD1; abundance: -; j_gene: TRBJ2-7; CDR3nt: TGTGCCAGCCGGGACAGGGGGAAGGCCTCCTACGAGCAGTACTTC; CDR3aa: CASRDRGKASYEQYF
v_gene: TRBV7-3; d_gene: TRBD1; abundance: -; j_gene: TRBJ2-6; CDR3nt: TGTGCCAGCAGCTTAGGGACAGGGCTCTCCTCTGGGGCCAACGTCCTGACTTTC; CDR3aa: CASSLGTGLSSGANVLTF
v_gene: TRBV2; d_gene: -; abundance: -; j_gene: TRBJ1-1; CDR3nt: TGTGCCAGCAGTGTTAAACAGTTGAACACTGAAGCTTTCTTT; CDR3aa: CASSVKQLNTEAFF
v_gene: TRBV4-1; d_gene: -; abundance: once; j_gene: TRBJ2-6; CDR3nt: TGCGCCAGCAGCCAAAGGGACTCTGGGGCCAACGTCCTGACTTTC; CDR3aa: CASSQRDSGANVLTF
v_gene: TRBV28; d_gene: -; abundance: -; j_gene: TRBJ1-1; CDR3nt: TGTGCCAGCCGTGTGGGGCAGATGAACACTGAAGCTTTCTTT; CDR3aa: CASRVGQMNTEAFF
v_gene: TRBV19; d_gene: -; abundance: -; j_gene: TRBJ1-5; CDR3nt: TGTGCCAGTCGGGGAATGAGCAATCAGCCCCAGCATTTT; CDR3aa: CASRGMSNQPQHF
v_gene: TRBV5-5; d_gene: -; abundance: -; j_gene: TRBJ1-1; CDR3nt: TGTGCCAGCAGCTTGAGTGGGGGAGGGACTGAAGCTTTCTTT; CDR3aa: CASSLSGGGTEAFF
v_gene: TRBV7-8; d_gene: -; abundance: -; j_gene: TRBJ2-7; CDR3nt: TGTGCCAGCAGCTCCACCCCCGGGAACGAGCAGTACTTC; CDR3aa: CASSSTPGNEQYF
v_gene: TRBV4-1; d_gene: -; abundance: -; j_gene: TRBJ2-5; CDR3nt: TGCGCCAGCAGCCAAGACCAGGCAGGAGGACAAGAGACCCAGTACTTC; CDR3aa: CASSQDQAGGQETQYF
v_gene: TRBV3-1/TRBV3-2; d_gene: TRBD2; abundance: -; j_gene: TRBJ2-2; CDR3nt: TGTGCCAGCAGCCTGGGACTAGCGGGAAACACCGGGGAGCTGTTTTTT; CDR3aa: CASSLGLAGNTGELFF
v_gene: TRBV11-3; d_gene: -; abundance: -; j_gene: TRBJ2-2; CDR3nt: TGTGCCAGCAGTAGAAACAGGGAGACCGGGGAGCTGTTTTTT; CDR3aa: CASSRNRETGELFF
v_gene: TRBV28; d_gene: -; abundance: -; j_gene: TRBJ1-1; CDR3nt: TGTGCCAGCAGTGTCGGGGGCGCGGGCACTGAAGCTTTCTTT; CDR3aa: CASSVGGAGTEAFF
v_gene: TRBV5-8; d_gene: TRBD1; abundance: -; j_gene: TRBJ2-5; CDR3nt: TGTGCCAGCAGCCTGGACAGGGCCGGGGAGACCCAGTACTTC; CDR3aa: CASSLDRAGETQYF
v_gene: TRBV29-1; d_gene: -; abundance: -; j_gene: TRBJ1-1; CDR3nt: TGCAGCGGTCTAAGGGGTGTCGCTGAAGCTTTCTTT; CDR3aa: CSGLRGVAEAFF
v_gene: TRBV19; d_gene: -; abundance: -; j_gene: TRBJ1-5; CDR3nt: TGTGCCAGCTCCGGGACAAGCGGCAATCAGCCCCAGCATTTT; CDR3aa: CASSGTSGNQPQHF
v_gene: TRBV6-5; d_gene: TRBD1; abundance: few; j_gene: TRBJ1-5; CDR3nt: TGTGCCAGCAGTCGACAGGGGGTTCAGCCCCAGCATTTT; CDR3aa: CASSRQGVQPQHF
v_gene: TRBV3-1/TRBV3-2; d_gene: TRBD1; abundance: -; j_gene: TRBJ2-2; CDR3nt: TGTGCCAGCAGCCCCATAGGGACAGGGGCGATCAACCGGGAGCTGTTTTTT; CDR3aa: CASSPIGTGAINRELFF
v_gene: TRBV2; d_gene: -; abundance: -; j_gene: TRBJ2-3; CDR3nt: TGTGCCAGCAAGGAGCGGACGGCTAGCACAGATACGCAGTATTTT; CDR3aa: CASKERTASTDTQYF
v_gene: TRBV27; d_gene: -; abundance: -; j_gene: TRBJ1-5; CDR3nt: TGTGCCAGCAGCCCTATCGCTATCGGGGATCAGCCCCAGCATTTT; CDR3aa: CASSPIAIGDQPQHF
v_gene: TRBV29-1; d_gene: TRBD1; abundance: -; j_gene: TRBJ1-1; CDR3nt: TGCAGCGCTGCAGGGGGTAAACTCTTCATGAACACTGAAGCTTTCTTT; CDR3aa: CSAAGGKLFMNTEAFF
v_gene: TRBV2; d_gene: TRBD1; abundance: -; j_gene: TRBJ2-2; CDR3nt: TGTGCCAGCACCGGACAGGGGGCCGTCGGGGAGCTGTTTTTT; CDR3aa: CASTGQGAVGELFF
v_gene: TRBV6-6; d_gene: -; abundance: -; j_gene: TRBJ2-7; CDR3nt: TGTGCCAGCAGCTTCACTCAGGCTAACTACGAGCAGTACTTC; CDR3aa: CASSFTQANYEQYF
v_gene: TRBV11-2; d_gene: -; abundance: -; j_gene: TRBJ2-7; CDR3nt: TGTGCCAGCAGCTTAGGGCTAGGGTCCTACGAGCAGTACTTC; CDR3aa: CASSLGLGSYEQYF
v_gene: TRBV28; d_gene: -; abundance: -; j_gene: TRBJ2-7; CDR3nt: TGTGCCAGCAGTTTAACTGACTACGAGCAGTACTTC; CDR3aa: CASSLTDYEQYF
v_gene: TRBV6-5; d_gene: -; abundance: -; j_gene: TRBJ2-7; CDR3nt: TGTGCCAGCAGCCCACTCAGGGGTCCCTACGAGCAGTACTTC; CDR3aa: CASSPLRGPYEQYF